These T cell receptor beta chains were read from a single sample in a study of blood T cell repertoires in COVID-19. Sequenced by immunoSEQ multiplex PCR; TCRdb stores in-frame clones only, minus some. The top ten clones hold about 2.5% of a sample with about 210,000 clones, approximately 83% of them seen once. The source material was peripheral blood. All receptors come from a woman aged 40 to 50 with active or convalescent COVID-19. CDR3s include the opening cysteine and the closing phenylalanine or tryptophan. The D gene is left open where the match is weak. Some rows have no size entry. The others give once, few or many, or a class for an expanded clone.

>TRBV11-3|once|TRBD1|TRBJ1-1
CASSYRGGTEAFF
TGTGCCAGCAGCTACAGGGGAGGCACTGAAGCTTTCTTT
>TRBV14|.|.|TRBJ2-7
CASSLIRGSEYEQYF
TGTGCCAGCAGCCTCATACGGGGGAGTGAGTACGAGCAGTACTTC
>TRBV6-4|.|.|TRBJ1-5
CASSDGQLRVVNQPQHF
TGTGCCAGCAGTGACGGTCAGCTGAGGGTAGTCAATCAGCCCCAGCATTTT
>TRBV6-5|.|TRBD1|TRBJ1-2
CASSYSGTGGYYGYTF
TGTGCCAGCAGTTACTCTGGGACAGGGGGATACTATGGCTACACCTTC
>TRBV6-5|.|.|TRBJ2-4
CASSYRVAKNIQYF
TGTGCCAGCAGTTACCGGGTAGCCAAAAACATTCAGTACTTC
>TRBV25-1|.|.|TRBJ1-4
CASSDRDTTNEKLFF
TGTGCCAGCAGTGACCGGGACACCACTAATGAAAAACTGTTTTTT
>TRBV24-1|.|TRBD2|TRBJ2-3
CATSDLQRGFTDTQYF
TGTGCCACCAGTGATTTGCAGCGGGGGTTCACAGATACGCAGTATTTT
>TRBV28|.|.|TRBJ1-2
CASSLGANYGYTF
TGTGCCAGCAGTTTGGGGGCCAACTATGGCTACACCTTC
>TRBV24-1|.|.|TRBJ2-1
CATSDPAASHEQFF
TGTGCCACCAGTGACCCGGCGGCCAGTCATGAGCAGTTCTTC
>TRBV5-1|.|TRBD1|TRBJ1-6
CASSLGGTDFNSPLHF
TGCGCCAGCAGCTTGGGAGGGACAGACTTTAATTCACCCCTCCACTTT
>TRBV7-2|.|.|TRBJ2-5
CASSTAADLSGTQYF
TGTGCCAGCAGCACCGCGGCAGACCTCTCCGGGACCCAGTACTTC
>TRBV19|.|TRBD2|TRBJ2-1
CASSIERGGTSGGLNEQFF
TGTGCCAGTAGTATAGAAAGGGGGGGGACTAGCGGAGGCCTCAATGAGCAGTTCTTC
>TRBV7-3|.|.|TRBJ2-5
CASSQVQEETQYF
TGTGCCAGCAGCCAAGTCCAGGAAGAGACCCAGTACTTC
>TRBV29-1|.|.|TRBJ2-2
CSVARQARTGELFF
TGCAGCGTTGCTCGACAGGCGCGCACCGGGGAGCTGTTTTTT
>TRBV10-3|.|TRBD2|TRBJ2-7
CAISLAGGHYEQYF
TGTGCCATCAGTTTAGCGGGAGGGCACTACGAGCAGTACTTC
>TRBV29-1|.|TRBD2|TRBJ2-1
CSVDPGLAGDYNEQFF
TGCAGCGTTGATCCAGGACTAGCGGGAGATTACAATGAGCAGTTCTTC
>TRBV5-5|.|.|TRBJ1-5
CASSPGYSNQPQHF
TGTGCCAGCAGCCCCGGGTATAGCAATCAGCCCCAGCATTTT
>TRBV5-1|.|.|TRBJ2-2
CASSTGASNTGELFF
TGCGCCAGCAGCACGGGAGCATCGAACACCGGGGAGCTGTTTTTT
>TRBV6-6|.|.|TRBJ1-4
CASSVREKLFF
TGTGCCAGCTCGGTGAGGGAAAAACTGTTTTTT
>TRBV18|.|TRBD1|TRBJ1-1
CASSAGQGMNTEAFF
TGTGCCAGCTCGGCGGGACAGGGTATGAACACTGAAGCTTTCTTT
>TRBV7-9|.|.|TRBJ1-5
CASSGEGPQHF
TGTGCCAGCAGCGGCGAGGGGCCCCAGCATTTT
>TRBV2|few|.|TRBJ2-5
CASRHRSETQYF
TGTGCCAGCAGACACCGTTCGGAGACCCAGTACTTC
>TRBV6-2/TRBV6-3|.|TRBD1|TRBJ2-1
CASSYLSTHSRGQNNEQFF
TGTGCCAGCAGTTACCTTTCCACCCACAGCAGGGGGCAAAACAATGAGCAGTTCTTC
>TRBV19|few|.|TRBJ1-2
CASSIGGRTNYGYTF
TGTGCCAGTAGTATCGGAGGACGGACCAACTATGGCTACACCTTC
>TRBV7-2|.|TRBD1|TRBJ1-5
CASSTGQAINQPQHF
TGTGCCAGCAGCACGGGACAGGCTATCAATCAGCCCCAGCATTTT
>TRBV3-1/TRBV3-2|.|.|TRBJ2-2
CASSQGESNTGELFF
TGTGCCAGCAGCCAGGGAGAATCGAACACCGGGGAGCTGTTTTTT
>TRBV6-6|.|.|TRBJ2-6
CASSRVSGSGANVLTF
TGTGCCAGCAGCCGAGTCTCGGGGTCTGGGGCCAACGTCCTGACTTTC
>TRBV10-1|.|TRBD1|TRBJ1-1
CASGRQGTNEAFF
TGCGCCAGCGGGAGACAGGGGACGAATGAAGCTTTCTTT
>TRBV7-9|.|TRBD2|TRBJ2-5
CASSLTLDSIGRGETQYF
TGTGCCAGCAGCTTAACCCTCGACTCTATAGGGAGGGGCGAGACCCAGTACTTC
>TRBV27|.|TRBD1|TRBJ2-2
CASSLAGQGANTGELFF
TGTGCCAGCAGCCTCGCGGGACAGGGAGCGAACACCGGGGAGCTGTTTTTT
>TRBV18|.|.|TRBJ2-6
CASSPQSSGANVLTF
TGTGCCAGCTCACCACAGAGCTCTGGGGCCAACGTCCTGACTTTC
>TRBV27|.|.|TRBJ1-1
CASSLGLNTEAFF
TGTGCCAGCAGTTTGGGGCTGAACACTGAAGCTTTCTTT
>TRBV30|.|.|TRBJ1-3
CAWSDSPGNTIYF
TGTGCCTGGAGCGACAGCCCGGGAAACACCATATATTTT
>TRBV29-1|.|TRBD2|TRBJ2-1
CSVEGLAGGMTYNEQFF
TGCAGCGTTGAAGGACTAGCGGGAGGGATGACCTACAATGAGCAGTTCTTC
>TRBV9|.|TRBD1|TRBJ1-1
CASSDNRGSNTEAFF
TGTGCCAGCAGCGATAACAGGGGCTCGAACACTGAAGCTTTCTTT
>TRBV6-1|.|TRBD1|TRBJ1-2
CASSENPDRAAYYGYTF
TGTGCCAGCAGTGAAAACCCGGACAGGGCGGCCTACTATGGCTACACCTTC
>TRBV5-5|.|.|TRBJ1-5
CASSLGQENQPQHF
TGTGCCAGCAGCTTGGGACAGGAAAATCAGCCCCAGCATTTT
>TRBV9|.|TRBD1|TRBJ2-5
CASSVGGQVETQYF
TGTGCCAGCAGCGTAGGGGGACAGGTAGAGACCCAGTACTTC
>TRBV28|few|.|TRBJ2-7
CASSFRGYEQYF
TGTGCCAGCAGTTTTCGAGGCTACGAGCAGTACTTC
>TRBV18|.|.|TRBJ2-3
CASSLMPGDTQYF
TGTGCCAGCTCACTTATGCCGGGGGATACGCAGTATTTT
>TRBV6-5|.|.|TRBJ1-3
CASSYSGGTSGNTIYF
TGTGCCAGCAGTTACTCTGGGGGCACGTCTGGAAACACCATATATTTT
>TRBV27|.|.|TRBJ1-2
CASSLSEGYGYTF
TGTGCCAGCAGTTTATCGGAGGGGTATGGCTACACCTTC
>TRBV7-8|.|TRBD1|TRBJ2-7
CASSYAGTAGYEQYF
TGTGCCAGCAGCTATGCCGGGACAGCAGGCTACGAGCAGTACTTC
>TRBV4-2|.|.|TRBJ2-1
CASSQEAGRSSYNEQFF
TGTGCCAGCAGTCAAGAGGCAGGGAGGAGCTCCTACAATGAGCAGTTCTTC
>TRBV7-2|once|.|TRBJ1-2
CASSFEQGPLTNYGYTF
TGTGCCAGCAGCTTCGAACAGGGCCCCTTGACTAACTATGGCTACACCTTC
>TRBV24-1|.|TRBD1|TRBJ1-2
CATSQGQGLIYGYTF
TGTGCCACCAGTCAAGGACAGGGGCTAATCTATGGCTACACCTTC
>TRBV11-3|.|.|TRBJ1-1
CASSLEVAMTEAFF
TGTGCCAGCAGCTTAGAGGTCGCGATGACTGAAGCTTTCTTT
>TRBV29-1|.|.|TRBJ2-3
CSADRGTSTDTQYF
TGCAGCGCAGACCGGGGGACCAGCACAGATACGCAGTATTTT
>TRBV6-2/TRBV6-3|.|.|TRBJ2-7
CASSYGRGYEQYF
TGTGCCAGCAGTTACGGCAGGGGCTACGAGCAGTACTTC
>TRBV30|.|TRBD2|TRBJ2-7
CAWSVKAGENEQYF
TGTGCCTGGAGTGTAAAGGCGGGAGAAAACGAGCAGTACTTC
>TRBV4-2|.|.|TRBJ1-6
CASSQEFKQNSPLHF
TGTGCCAGCAGCCAAGAATTCAAACAGAATTCACCCCTCCACTTT
>TRBV29-1|.|TRBD1|TRBJ2-1
CSANRGLDNEQFF
TGCAGCGCTAACAGGGGCCTGGACAATGAGCAGTTCTTC